This TCR beta chain was documented in a study of blood T cell repertoires in COVID-19. Study as a whole: There were acute and convalescent COVID-19 samples, and they came from the United States, Italy and Spain.

V dropped 6 bases and J dropped 3 bases, with 14 bases sitting between them. The CDR3 is 14 residues long. The germline gives CDR1 ENHRY, CDR2 SYGVKD. Per the study methods: The assay estimated nucleated cells by amplifying reference gene primers. The protocol was immunoSEQ multiplex PCR, while the TCRdb copy is restricted to in-frame clones and leaves out a portion. D and trimming come from the DNA, and the V and J calls and clone size come from that table. Here the sample spans 150,000 to 200,000 clones, around four fifths being singletons. This clone was picked up one time. The gene calls are TRBV10-3 and TRBJ1-1, with D unresolved. The source material was peripheral blood. The clonotype was recovered from a woman of 80 years or more with acute or convalescent COVID-19. In DNA, the CDR3 is TGTGCCATCAGCCCAGACAATTCCTACACTGAAGCTTTCTTT. It codes for CAISPDNSYTEAFF.